This T cell receptor (beta chain) was obtained from a study of shared clonotypes between healthy human individuals. Genomic DNA from each subset was divided evenly over several immunoSEQ plates. Per the original data handling: Filtering differed for immunoSEQ, which gave only junction sequences without quality scores. Sequencing was performed with immunoSEQ multiplex PCR; in TCRdb, only in-frame clones are kept and a portion is missing. Clone size and the V and J calls come from that table; the DNA yielded D and trimming. This repertoire shows 2,500,000 or so clones, just over 90% found once; its top ten account for about 0.13%. The CDR3 sequence is 15 residues long. The V end was cut by 0 bases, the J end by 6 bases, with 12 bases between. Per germline, CDR1 MNHNS and CDR2 SASEGT. Regarding the study as a whole: Relative to their counterparts shared across all four donors, non-shared clonotypes exhibited diminished generation probabilities.

As for this clone: Its antigen remains unidentified.

Material: naive CD4+ T cells sorted from blood. As for subset: CD45RA+ positively selected. This TCR came from a man aged 18 to 35 in good health. The rearrangement links TRBV6-1 to TRBJ2-1; D may be TRBD2 (6 bases). The CDR3 nucleotides are TGTGCCAGCAGTGAAGCGCGACTAGTGCCCAATGAGCAGTTCTTC. Residues: CASSEARLVPNEQFF.